The clone carrying this T cell receptor (beta chain) was seen many times. Its target is not known. The CDR3 runs to 16 residues. Trimming cost V 4 bases and J 2 bases, with 16 bases left between them. Germline values: CDR1 MNHEY, CDR2 SMNVEV (reference sequence). Reverse transcribing all isolated RNA meant expressed TCRB transcripts were sequenced. Clones were sequenced by immunoSEQ multiplex PCR, and TCRdb holds only the in-frame ones, with some missing. The data show over 150,000 clones, less than 10% seen once. The data derive from a study of beta chain features in type 1 diabetes. Findings of the study overall: Shortening that was moderate but significant affected the TCRB CDR3s of Type 1 diabetes patients in all four CD4+ subsets.

The sequence derives from a man younger than 30 with type 1 diabetes. The chain joins TRBV27 to TRBJ2-3, with D uncertain. Sequencing was performed on central memory CD4+ T cells from blood. The CDR3 sequence is CASSSRSTTNTDTQYF. CDR3 nucleotide sequence: TGTGCCAGCAGTTCCAGATCCACTACCAACACAGATACGCAGTATTTT.